This T cell receptor beta chain was sequenced during a study of long-term antiretroviral therapy in people with HIV. Study-level points and caveats: Repertoires with HIV possessed tighter CDR3 length spans than those of controls. Increased diversity was seen after ART, yet it remained lower than in transplant donor controls.

This clone has only a few counts. The target antigen is unknown. The CDR3 runs 12 residues. Trimming took 6 bases from V and 4 from J, leaving 9 bases between them. From germline, CDR1 is LNHDA and CDR2 SQIVND (reference sequence). The assay, immunoSEQ v3.0, was run at survey level. Sequencing was intended to reach roughly 40,000-50,000 T-cell genomes per sample. Assay used: immunoSEQ multiplex PCR; TCRdb lists only in-frame clones, some missing. Altogether tens of thousands of clones are present, about 80% being singletons, with the ten largest covering about 11%. The sample consisted of unsorted PBMCs, taken 1.1 years before starting antiretroviral therapy. The chain carries TRBV19 and TRBJ1-2, with D possibly matching TRBD1 (5 bases). This TCR was recovered from a middle-aged woman with HIV. The CDR3, as DNA: TGTGCCAGTAGGGAGGGACTCTATGGCTACACCTTC. Encoded protein: CASREGLYGYTF.